What follows describes a single TCR beta chain. What it recognizes is unknown. The sample originates from a study of T-cell memory formation after mild COVID-19. TCR alpha and TCR beta cDNA libraries with sample barcodes and UMIs came from 5'RACE using constant-segment primers. TCRdb called the 5' RACE reads again in MiXCR, with one record for every CDR3 protein. The sample lists about 340,000 distinct CDR3 sequences; about an eighth were seen once. Study conclusions and caveats: Nothing confirmed that second-wave clones peaking on day 37 were specific for SARS-CoV-2. CD4+ contracting clones lay mainly in CM and EM, CD8+ ones in EMRA.

The CDR3 consists of 12 residues. Trimming took off 7 bases at V and 11 bases at J, with 17 bases between the two ends. This clonotype was sampled from a man between 18 and 35 years old who had mild COVID-19 (a few samples of this study predate the infection). Cell type and time point are not known. V is TRBV12-3 or TRBV12-4 and J is TRBJ1-1, with a weak D call TRBD1 (5 bases). Sequencing used PBMCs or a T cell subset sorted from them (not recorded which). The CDR3 protein is CASNLIGTKAFF. In DNA, the CDR3 is TGTGCCAGCAACCTAATCGGGACGAAGGCTTTCTTT.